The 31 T cell receptor beta chains below all came from one sample that was sequenced in a study of beta chain features in type 1 diabetes. Study-level results: TCRB CDR3s from Type 1 diabetes patients were moderately but significantly shorter in all four CD4+ subsets.

Expressed TCRB transcripts were sequenced because the entire RNA isolate underwent reverse transcription. Clones were read by immunoSEQ multiplex PCR, and TCRdb kept only the in-frame ones, dropping some. The table records around 310,000 clones, about 13% of them present only once. What these receptors recognize is not known. Material for sequencing was naive CD4+ T cells from blood. These TCRs come from a woman younger than 30 with type 1 diabetes.

The DNA for the CDR3 is TGTGCCAGCAGCTTATGGGCCTCTGGGGCCAACGTCCTGACTTTC. Translated, it gives CASSLWASGANVLTF. The genes are TRBV11-2 and TRBJ2-6; no definite D call. Trimming took off 2 bases at V and 0 bases at J, with 5 bases between the two ends. The CDR3 has 15 residues. Germline V gene lookup returns CDR1 SGHAT and CDR2 FQNNGV.

The DNA for the CDR3 is TGTGCCAGCTCACGAGGCGGGGATCAGGGAGGCAATCAGCCCCAGCATTTT. Translating gives CASSRGGDQGGNQPQHF. The chain joins TRBV18 to TRBJ1-5, with D maybe TRBD1 (5 bases). The V gene's germline CDR1 is KGHSH and CDR2 LQKENI. Trimming removed 4 bases from V and 2 bases from J, with 18 bases in between. This CDR3 has 17 residues.

There are a few counts of this clone. The V and J genes are TRBV29-1 and TRBJ2-1, with TRBD2 matching 10 bases. The CDR3 has 12 residues. The V and J ends lost 6 bases and 10 bases, in that order; junction bases with no gene match: 6. CDR1 and CDR2 from the germline V gene are SQVTM and ANQGSEA. CDR3: CSVLISGREQFF. Written as DNA, the CDR3 is TGCAGCGTCCTGATTAGCGGGAGGGAGCAGTTCTTC.

The sample holds a few counts of this clone. The CDR3 DNA reads as TGTGCCAGCTCAGCTACAACAGGCGAAATTGAAGCTTTCTTT. Translating gives CASSATTGEIEAFF. This chain connects TRBV18 to TRBJ1-1; TRBD1 is a possible D gene (5 bases). From germline, CDR1 is KGHSH and CDR2 LQKENI. This CDR3 has 14 residues. The ends were cut back, 5 bases at V and 7 bases at J, with 17 bases in the middle.

This chain joins TRBV7-2 and TRBJ2-1, with 7 bases aligning to TRBD1. CDR3 length: 14 amino acids. V was clipped by 5 bases and J by 9 bases; unmatched bases: 10. From germline, CDR1 is SGHTA and CDR2 FQGNSA. This chain's CDR3 is CASSPHRGRVEQFF. Here the CDR3 DNA reads TGTGCCAGCAGCCCCCACAGGGGTCGGGTTGAGCAGTTCTTC.

This clone was seen more than once but under ten times. The CDR3 coding sequence is TGCAGTGCTAAACCAGGGTATGGCTACACCTTC. This sequence encodes CSAKPGYGYTF. V is TRBV20-1 and J is TRBJ1-2, with D possibly being TRBD1 (5 bases). V was clipped by 4 bases and J by 5 bases, with 8 bases between them. The CDR3 extends over 11 amino acids. CDR1 and CDR2 from the germline V gene are DFQATT and SNEGSKA (reference sequence).

The chain combines TRBV11-2 with TRBJ1-2; 8 bases align to TRBD1. The V gene end was trimmed by 5 bases and the J gene end by 2 bases; junction bases not matched to a gene: 4. The germline V gene encodes CDR1 SGHAT and CDR2 FQNNGV. This CDR3 is built from 14 residues. This chain's CDR3 is CASSLDRANYGYTF. The CDR3 DNA follows: TGTGCCAGCAGCCTGGACAGGGCCAACTATGGCTACACCTTC. The full variable domain, with the rest looked up from reference TRBV11-2 and TRBJ1-2, is EAGVAQSPRYKIIEKRQSVAFWCNPISGHATLYWYQQILGQGPKLLIQFQNNGVVDDSQLPKDRFSAERLKGVDSTLKIQPAKLEDSAVYLCASSLDRANYGYTFGSGTRLTVV.

DNA for the CDR3: TGTGCCAGTTCTGAGGAGACTAGCGGGAGTCATGAGCAGTTCTTC. Translating gives CASSEETSGSHEQFF. V and J are TRBV19 and TRBJ2-1, with 12 bases that match TRBD2. V gave up 8 bases and J gave up 8 bases; unmatched junction bases: 10. Germline CDR1 and CDR2: LNHDA and SQIVND (reference sequence). This CDR3 has 15 residues.

This clone has only a few counts. The V and J genes are TRBV11-3 and TRBJ2-1; D unclear. Germline V gene data show CDR1 as SGHNT and CDR2 as YENEEA. CDR3 length equals 12 residues. Between the trimmed V and J ends, which lost 4 bases and 6 bases, there was a span of 7 bases. CDR3 loop: CASSSRVNEQFF. Written as DNA, the CDR3 is TGTGCCAGCAGCTCTAGAGTCAATGAGCAGTTCTTC.

In this sample, this clone turned up a few times. The chain couples TRBV6-6 to TRBJ1-5, with D tentatively TRBD1 (5 bases). The germline V gene has CDR1 MNHNY and CDR2 SVGAGI (reference sequence). V was trimmed by 10 bases and J by 2 bases, leaving 12 bases between them. The CDR3 is 13 residues long. CDR3 nucleotides: TGTGCCACACAGGATCGGGGCAATCAGCCCCAGCATTTT. Translated: CATQDRGNQPQHF.

CDR3 in DNA: TGTGCTAGTGGTTTTTTTGAGGGCACTGAAGCTTTCTTT. Translation gives CASGFFEGTEAFF. The J gene is TRBJ1-1, the V gene TRBV12-5, with D uncertain. V dropped 3 bases and J dropped 4 bases, with 9 bases sitting between them. CDR3 size: 13 residues. Germline V gene sequence: CDR1 LGHNT, CDR2 FRNRAP.

This sequence joins TRBV29-1 and TRBJ1-5; 8 bases are shared with TRBD1. The V gene end was trimmed by 4 bases and the J gene end by 3 bases; junction bases not matched to a gene: 5. Germline assignment: CDR1 SQVTM and CDR2 ANQGSEA. The CDR3 runs to 14 residues. The DNA of the CDR3 is TGCAGCGTTGCCGACAGGGGATACAATCAGCCCCAGCATTTT. This gives the protein CSVADRGYNQPQHF.

The rearrangement uses TRBV9 and TRBJ1-3; no definite D call. V gave up 1 base and J gave up 0 bases, with 8 bases separating them. The CDR3 is 15 residues long. Germline values: CDR1 SGDLS, CDR2 YYNGEE. The CDR3 is CASSVQPSSGNTIYF. The CDR3, as DNA: TGTGCCAGCAGCGTACAACCCAGCTCTGGAAACACCATATATTTT.

The rearrangement links TRBV9 to TRBJ2-3; D may be TRBD1 (6 bases). In germline, CDR1 is SGDLS, CDR2 YYNGEE. With 4 bases removed from V and 3 bases from J, the gap between germline ends came to 21 bases. The CDR3 has 17 residues. CDR3 coding DNA: TGTGCCAGCAGCCCGCGGACAGTCTACCTACCGACAGATACGCAGTATTTT. Protein sequence: CASSPRTVYLPTDTQYF.

The sample holds a few counts of this clone. The chain carries TRBV4-1 and TRBJ2-3; TRBD1 aligns across 9 bases. Germline V gene data show CDR1 as MGHRA and CDR2 as YSYEKL. V dropped 4 bases and J dropped 4; count of bases not matched to a gene: 0. The CDR3 covers 13 residues. As DNA, the CDR3 is TGCGCCAGCAGCCGACAGGGGGCAGATACGCAGTATTTT. It is translated as CASSRQGADTQYF.

The CDR3 sequence is CASSLRTSESTDTQYF. The CDR3 bases are TGCGCCAGCAGCCTCCGGACTAGCGAAAGCACAGATACGCAGTATTTT. The rearrangement joins TRBV4-1 to TRBJ2-3, with 9 nucleotides matching TRBD2. CDR1 is MGHRA and CDR2 is YSYEKL in the germline V gene. V lost 4 bases to trimming and J lost 0 bases; unmatched junction nucleotides: 5. There are 16 residues in the CDR3.

The table lists this clone with a few counts. This chain uses TRBV5-1 with TRBJ2-5, with 7 positions matching TRBD1. V lost 7 bases and J lost 3; bases outside the gene matches: 9. From germline, CDR1 is SGHRS and CDR2 YFSETQ. CDR3 length: 14 amino acids. DNA for the CDR3: TGCGCCAGCCAAACGCAGCAGGGGGAAGAGACCCAGTACTTC. It translates to CASQTQQGEETQYF.

This clone was recorded only once. This chain joins TRBV5-1 and TRBJ2-7; D remains unclear. Per the germline V gene, CDR1 is SGHRS and CDR2 is YFSETQ. Trimming took 10 bases from V and 6 from J, leaving 23 bases between them. The CDR3 loop spans 14 amino acids. The CDR3 region has the DNA TGCGCCGTCCCCCTTCAGGTTAGTGTCCGCGAGCAGTACGTC. The encoded protein is CAVPLQVSVREQYV.

This clone was observed a few times. This chain links TRBV14 with TRBJ2-7; tentative D call: TRBD2 (5 bases). The germline V and J ends were trimmed by 9 bases and 0 bases, with 9 bases remaining between them. The CDR3 is 12 amino acids. Germline loops: CDR1 SGHDN, CDR2 FVKESK. In nucleotides, the CDR3 is TGTGCCAGGTGGGAGTTCTCCTACGAGCAGTACGTC. It translates to CARWEFSYEQYV.

The chain recombines TRBV18 with TRBJ2-7, with 11 positions matching TRBD1. The germline gives CDR1 KGHSH, CDR2 LQKENI. J lost 6 bases, V lost 2 bases, and 3 bases had no gene match. The CDR3 loop spans 14 amino acids. The CDR3 nucleotides read TGTGCCAGCTCACCAATGGGGACAGGGGGCGAGCAGTACGTC. It yields the protein CASSPMGTGGEQYV.

The chain links TRBV28 to TRBJ2-7; the D gene is possibly TRBD2 (6 bases). There are 15 residues in the CDR3. Germline CDR1 MDHEN, CDR2 SYDVKM. V lost 5 bases, J lost 0 bases, and 14 bases lay in between. The CDR3 loop reads CASSLGGLISYEQYF. CDR3 nucleotide sequence: TGTGCCAGCAGTCTGGGAGGACTGATCTCCTACGAGCAGTACTTC.

The rearrangement joins TRBV11-2 to TRBJ2-3, with 11 bases aligning to TRBD2. The CDR3 extends over 15 amino acids. CDR1 is SGHAT and CDR2 is FQNNGV in the germline V gene. With V trimmed by 1 base and J by 6 bases, 3 bases remained unmatched. CDR3 sequence (DNA): TGTGCCAGCAGCTTAGTATTAGCGGGAGGGGATACGCAGTATTTT. It specifies CASSLVLAGGDTQYF.

A few counts support this clone. This rearrangement joins TRBV5-4 to TRBJ2-1, with unresolved D. Per the germline V gene, CDR1 is SGHNT and CDR2 is YYREEE (reference sequence). The CDR3 is made up of 13 amino acids. V lost 9 bases to trimming and J lost 8 bases, with 18 bases between them. The CDR3 coding sequence is TGTGCCACCTTCATGAAGAGTCAAGATGAGCAGTTCTTC. Translating it yields CATFMKSQDEQFF. Drawing the rest from reference TRBV5-4 and TRBJ2-1, the complete variable domain is ETGVTQSPTHLIKTRGQQVTLRCSSQSGHNTVSWYQQALGQGPQFIFQYYREEENGRGNFPPRFSGLQFPNYSSELNVNALELDDSALYLCATFMKSQDEQFFGPGTRLTVL.

The chain carries TRBV30 and TRBJ2-2; 10 bases line up with TRBD1. The ends lost 5 bases at V and 5 bases at J; junction bases unmatched: 14. From germline, CDR1 is GTSNPN and CDR2 SVGIG (reference sequence). This CDR3 has 17 amino acids. The CDR3 is CAWGQTGGIGSTGELFF. Here the CDR3 DNA reads TGTGCCTGGGGTCAGACAGGGGGCATTGGAAGTACCGGGGAGCTGTTTTTT. The full variable domain, with the rest looked up from reference TRBV30 and TRBJ2-2, is SQTIHQWPATLVQPVGSPLSLECTVEGTSNPNLYWYRQAAGRGLQLLFYSVGIGQISSEVPQNLSASRPQDRQFILSSKKLLLSDSGFYLCAWGQTGGIGSTGELFFGEGSRLTVL.

Of note for this clone: Different DNA sequences within this sample yield the same CDR3. The chain combines TRBV5-4 with TRBJ1-5, with D maybe TRBD1 (5 bases). This CDR3 has 14 amino acids. Germline CDR1 and CDR2: SGHNT and YYREEE (reference sequence). V dropped 1 base and J dropped 1 base, with 6 bases sitting between them. The CDR3 region has the DNA TGTGCCAGCAGCTTGAGGGGAAGCAATCAGCCCCAGCATTTT. It encodes CASSLRGSNQPQHF.

The gene calls are TRBV4-1 and TRBJ2-7, with 10 bases identical to TRBD2. This CDR3 spans 13 amino acids. Germline CDR1 is MGHRA and CDR2 is YSYEKL. The V segment lost 8 bases and the J segment 6 bases; nucleotides outside the gene matches: 7. The CDR3 DNA reads as TGCGCCAGCGGTCTAGCGGGAGTGAGCGAGCAGTACTTC. Its protein product is CASGLAGVSEQYF.

The rearrangement uses TRBV11-3 and TRBJ2-2; D unresolved. Germline CDR1 reads SGHNT; CDR2 reads YENEEA. V lost 5 bases, J lost 3 bases, and 4 bases lay in between. The CDR3 runs to 12 residues. The CDR3, as DNA: TGTGCCAGCAGCCCCGACACCGGGGAGCTGTTTTTT. This translates into CASSPDTGELFF.

The V gene is TRBV28, the J gene TRBJ2-1; D is ambiguous. Trimming removed 7 bases at V and 6 bases at J, with 13 bases between. Germline V gene data show CDR1 as MDHEN and CDR2 as SYDVKM. CDR3 length: 13 residues. The CDR3 DNA reads TGTGCCAGCAACGGAGCTGCTGTCAATGAGCAGTTCTTC. Protein sequence: CASNGAAVNEQFF.

This clone was counted only a few times. V is TRBV14 and J is TRBJ1-4; 8 bases line up with TRBD1. Germline assignment: CDR1 SGHDN and CDR2 FVKESK. This CDR3 contains 13 residues. The V segment lost 10 bases and the J segment 8 bases; nucleotides outside the gene matches: 9. CDR3 in DNA: TGTGCCACCAGAGGACAGGGTACCGAAAAACTGTTTTTT. As protein: CATRGQGTEKLFF. The whole variable domain, filled in from reference TRBV14 and TRBJ1-4, reads EAGVTQFPSHSVIEKGQTVTLRCDPISGHDNLYWYRRVMGKEIKFLLHFVKESKQDESGMPNNRFLAERTGGTYSTLKVQPAELEDSGVYFCATRGQGTEKLFFGSGTQLSVL.

The J gene is TRBJ2-3, the V gene TRBV19; D ambiguous. The CDR3 totals 12 residues. V was cut by 3 bases and J by 7 bases, with 8 bases left in between. Germline V gives CDR1 LNHDA, CDR2 SQIVND (reference sequence). This CDR3 is CASSMRDYTQYF. As DNA, the CDR3 is TGTGCCAGTAGTATGCGAGACTATACGCAGTATTTT.

The chain uses TRBV6-5 and TRBJ1-1, with D maybe TRBD1 (5 bases). V was trimmed by 2 bases and J by 4 bases, leaving 11 bases between them. Germline values: CDR1 MNHEY, CDR2 SVGAGI. This CDR3 has 14 residues. DNA for the CDR3: TGTGCCAGCAGTTACAGGGGTTTGGGCACTGAAGCTTTCTTT. Encoded protein: CASSYRGLGTEAFF.